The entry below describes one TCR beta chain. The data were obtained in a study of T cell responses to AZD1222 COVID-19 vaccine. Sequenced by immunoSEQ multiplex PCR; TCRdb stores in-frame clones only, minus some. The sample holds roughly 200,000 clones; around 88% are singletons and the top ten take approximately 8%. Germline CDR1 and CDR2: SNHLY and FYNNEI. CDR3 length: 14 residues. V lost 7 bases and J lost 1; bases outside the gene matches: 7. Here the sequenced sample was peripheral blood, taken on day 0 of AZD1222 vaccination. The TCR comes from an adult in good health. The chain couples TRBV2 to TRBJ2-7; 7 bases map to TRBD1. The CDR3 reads CASNDRVGSYEQYF. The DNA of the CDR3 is TGTGCCAGCAATGACAGGGTAGGGTCCTACGAGCAGTACTTC.